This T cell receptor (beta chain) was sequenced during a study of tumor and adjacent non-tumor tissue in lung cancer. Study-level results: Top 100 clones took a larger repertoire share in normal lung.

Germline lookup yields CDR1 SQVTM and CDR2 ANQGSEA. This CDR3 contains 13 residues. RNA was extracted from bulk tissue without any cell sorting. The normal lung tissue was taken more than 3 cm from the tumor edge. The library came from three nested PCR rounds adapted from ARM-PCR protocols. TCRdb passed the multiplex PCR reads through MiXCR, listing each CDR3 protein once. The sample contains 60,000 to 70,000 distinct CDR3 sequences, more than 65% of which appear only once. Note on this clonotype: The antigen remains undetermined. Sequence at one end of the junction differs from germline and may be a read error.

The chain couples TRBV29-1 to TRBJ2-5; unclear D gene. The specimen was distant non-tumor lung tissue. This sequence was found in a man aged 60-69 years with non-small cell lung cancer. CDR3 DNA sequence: TGCAGTGTTGGAACAGATGTACAAGAAACTCAGTACTTC. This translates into CSVGTDVQETQYF. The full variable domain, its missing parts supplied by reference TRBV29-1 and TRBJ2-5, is SAVISQKPSRDICQRGTSLTIQCQVDSQVTMMFWYRQQPGQSLTLIATANQGSEATYESGFVIDKFPISRPNLTFSTLTVSNMSPEDSSIYLCSVGTDVQETQYFGPGTRLLVL.